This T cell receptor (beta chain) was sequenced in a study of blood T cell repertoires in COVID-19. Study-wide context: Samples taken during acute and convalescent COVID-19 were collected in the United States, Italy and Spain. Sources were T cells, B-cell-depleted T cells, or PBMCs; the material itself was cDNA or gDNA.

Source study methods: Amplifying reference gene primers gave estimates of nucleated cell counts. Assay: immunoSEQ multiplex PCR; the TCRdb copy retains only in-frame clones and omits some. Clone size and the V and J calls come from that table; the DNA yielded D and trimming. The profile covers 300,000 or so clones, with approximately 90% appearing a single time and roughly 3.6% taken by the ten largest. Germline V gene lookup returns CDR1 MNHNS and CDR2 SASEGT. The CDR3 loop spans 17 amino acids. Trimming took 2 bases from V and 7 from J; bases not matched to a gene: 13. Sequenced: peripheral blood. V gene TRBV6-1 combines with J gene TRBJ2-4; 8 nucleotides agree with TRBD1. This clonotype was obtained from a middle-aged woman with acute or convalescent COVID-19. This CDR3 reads CASSELFIGTGLNIQYF. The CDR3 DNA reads TGTGCCAGCAGTGAATTATTTATCGGGACAGGTCTCAACATTCAGTACTTC.